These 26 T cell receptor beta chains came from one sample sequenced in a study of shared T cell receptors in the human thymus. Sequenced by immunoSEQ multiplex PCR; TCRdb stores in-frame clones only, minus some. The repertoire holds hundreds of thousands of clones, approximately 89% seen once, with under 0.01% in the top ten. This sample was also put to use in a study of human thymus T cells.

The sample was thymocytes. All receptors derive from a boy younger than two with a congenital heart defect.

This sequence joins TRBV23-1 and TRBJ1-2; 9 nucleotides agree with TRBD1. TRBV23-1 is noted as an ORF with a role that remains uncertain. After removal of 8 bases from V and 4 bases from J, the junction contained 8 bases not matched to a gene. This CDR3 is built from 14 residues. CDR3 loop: CASPPDRGSYGYTF. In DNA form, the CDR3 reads TGCGCCAGCCCCCCGGACAGGGGCTCCTATGGCTACACCTTC.

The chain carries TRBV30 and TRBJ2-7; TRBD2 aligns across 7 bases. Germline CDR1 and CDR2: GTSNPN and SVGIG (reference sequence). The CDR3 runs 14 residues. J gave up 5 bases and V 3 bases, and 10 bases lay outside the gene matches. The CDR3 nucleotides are TGTGCCTGGAGGCGGGAGTGGGAGAACCACGAGCAGTACTTC. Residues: CAWRREWENHEQYF.

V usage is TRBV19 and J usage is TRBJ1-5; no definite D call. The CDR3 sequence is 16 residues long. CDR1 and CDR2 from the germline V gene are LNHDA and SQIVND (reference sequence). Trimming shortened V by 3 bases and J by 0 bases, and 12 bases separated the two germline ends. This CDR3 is CASSMGQVNSNQPQHF. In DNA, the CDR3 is TGTGCCAGTAGTATGGGTCAGGTAAATAGCAATCAGCCCCAGCATTTT.

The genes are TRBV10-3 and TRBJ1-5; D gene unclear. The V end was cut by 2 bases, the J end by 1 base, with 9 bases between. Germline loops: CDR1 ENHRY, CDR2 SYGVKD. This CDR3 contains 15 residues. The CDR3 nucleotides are TGTGCCATCAGTGAGAATGCGGGGAGCAATCAGCCCCAGCATTTT. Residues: CAISENAGSNQPQHF.

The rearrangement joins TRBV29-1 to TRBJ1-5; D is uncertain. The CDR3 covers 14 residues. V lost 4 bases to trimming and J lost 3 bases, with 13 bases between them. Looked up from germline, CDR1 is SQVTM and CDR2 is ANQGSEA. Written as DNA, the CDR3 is TGCAGCGTTGCCGAGGGAAAGGACAATCAGCCCCAGCATTTT. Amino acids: CSVAEGKDNQPQHF.

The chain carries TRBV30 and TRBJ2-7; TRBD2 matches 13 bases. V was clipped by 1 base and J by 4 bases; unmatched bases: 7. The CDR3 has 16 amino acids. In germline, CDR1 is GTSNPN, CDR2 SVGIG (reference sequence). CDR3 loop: CAWSGLAGGIRYEQYF. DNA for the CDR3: TGTGCCTGGAGTGGACTAGCGGGAGGTATCCGGTACGAGCAGTACTTC.

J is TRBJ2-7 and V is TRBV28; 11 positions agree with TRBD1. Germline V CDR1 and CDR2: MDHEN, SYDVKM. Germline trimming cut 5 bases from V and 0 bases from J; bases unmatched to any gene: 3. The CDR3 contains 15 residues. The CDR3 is CASSGGQGVSYEQYF. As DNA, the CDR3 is TGTGCCAGCAGTGGGGGACAGGGGGTCTCCTACGAGCAGTACTTC.

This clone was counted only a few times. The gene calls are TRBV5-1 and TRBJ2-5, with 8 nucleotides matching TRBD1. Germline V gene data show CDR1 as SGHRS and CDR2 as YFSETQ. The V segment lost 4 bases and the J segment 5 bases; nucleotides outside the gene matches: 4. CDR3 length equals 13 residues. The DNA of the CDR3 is TGCGCCAGCAGCGACAGGGGTTGGGAGACCCAGTACTTC. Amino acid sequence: CASSDRGWETQYF.

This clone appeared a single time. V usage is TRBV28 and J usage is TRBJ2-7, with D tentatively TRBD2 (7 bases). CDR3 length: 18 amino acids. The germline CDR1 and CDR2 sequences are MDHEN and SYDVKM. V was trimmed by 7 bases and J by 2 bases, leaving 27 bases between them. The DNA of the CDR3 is TGTGCCAGCACCTCTCGGGGCCCACAGGGAGGGGGGACCTACGAGCAGTACTTC. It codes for CASTSRGPQGGGTYEQYF. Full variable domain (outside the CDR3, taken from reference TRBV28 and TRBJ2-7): DVKVTQSSRYLVKRTGEKVFLECVQDMDHENMFWYRQDPGLGLRLIYFSYDVKMKEKGDIPEGYSVSREKKERFSLILESASTNQTSMYLCASTSRGPQGGGTYEQYFGPGTRLTVT.

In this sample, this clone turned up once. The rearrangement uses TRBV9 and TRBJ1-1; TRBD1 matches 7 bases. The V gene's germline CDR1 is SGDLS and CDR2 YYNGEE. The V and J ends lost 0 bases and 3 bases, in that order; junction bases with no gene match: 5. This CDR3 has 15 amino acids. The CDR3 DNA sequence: TGTGCCAGCAGCGTAGATACAGGGGTGTACACTGAAGCTTTCTTT. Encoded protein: CASSVDTGVYTEAFF.

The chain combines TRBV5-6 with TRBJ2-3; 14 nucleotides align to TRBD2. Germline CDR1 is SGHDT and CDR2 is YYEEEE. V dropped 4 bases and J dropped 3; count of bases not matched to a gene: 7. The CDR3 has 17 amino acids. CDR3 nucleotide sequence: TGTGCCAGCAGCCTTCGGACTAGCGGGAGGTTGACAGATACGCAGTATTTT. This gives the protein CASSLRTSGRLTDTQYF.

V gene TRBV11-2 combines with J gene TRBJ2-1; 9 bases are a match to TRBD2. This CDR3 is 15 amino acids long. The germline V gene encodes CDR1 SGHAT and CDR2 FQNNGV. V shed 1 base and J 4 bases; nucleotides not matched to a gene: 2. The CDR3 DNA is TGTGCCAGCAGCTTAGCTAGCGGGGATTACAATGAGCAGTTCTTC. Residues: CASSLASGDYNEQFF.

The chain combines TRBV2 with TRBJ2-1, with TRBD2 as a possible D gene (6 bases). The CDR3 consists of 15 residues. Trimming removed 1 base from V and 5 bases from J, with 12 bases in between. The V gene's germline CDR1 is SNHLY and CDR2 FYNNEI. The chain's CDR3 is CASSEGGGYDNEQFF. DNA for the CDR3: TGTGCCAGCAGTGAAGGGGGAGGCTACGACAATGAGCAGTTCTTC.

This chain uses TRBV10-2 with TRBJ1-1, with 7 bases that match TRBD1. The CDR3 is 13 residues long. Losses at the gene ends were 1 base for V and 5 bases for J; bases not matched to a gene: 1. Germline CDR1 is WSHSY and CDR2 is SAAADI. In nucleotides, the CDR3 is TGCGCCAGCAGTGAGTTCAGGGGGACTGAAGCTTTCTTT. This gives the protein CASSEFRGTEAFF.

The CDR3 loop is CACPLRDYQETQYF. The CDR3 DNA follows: TGTGCCTGCCCCCTACGGGACTACCAAGAGACCCAGTACTTC. This chain uses TRBV30 with TRBJ2-5, with D tentatively TRBD2 (6 bases). The germline gives CDR1 GTSNPN, CDR2 SVGIG (reference sequence). The CDR3 has 14 amino acids. The V end was cut by 6 bases, the J end by 0 bases, with 14 bases between.

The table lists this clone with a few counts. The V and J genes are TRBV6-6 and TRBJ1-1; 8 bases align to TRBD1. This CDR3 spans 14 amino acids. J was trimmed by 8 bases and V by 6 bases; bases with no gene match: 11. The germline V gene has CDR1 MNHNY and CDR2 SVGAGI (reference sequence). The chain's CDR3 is CASSPDRGADEAFF. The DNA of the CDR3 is TGTGCCAGCAGCCCAGACAGGGGCGCGGACGAAGCTTTCTTT.

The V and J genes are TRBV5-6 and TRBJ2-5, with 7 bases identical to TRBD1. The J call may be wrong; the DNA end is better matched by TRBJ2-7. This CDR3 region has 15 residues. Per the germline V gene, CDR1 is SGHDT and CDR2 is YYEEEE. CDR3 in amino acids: CASSFMVRGLYEQYF. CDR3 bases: TGTGCCAGCAGCTTCATGGTGAGGGGGCTCTACGAGCAGTACTTC.

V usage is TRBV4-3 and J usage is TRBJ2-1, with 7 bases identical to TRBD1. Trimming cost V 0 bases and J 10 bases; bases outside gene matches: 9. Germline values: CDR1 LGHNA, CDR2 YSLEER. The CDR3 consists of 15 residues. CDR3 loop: CASSQETTGIGEQFF. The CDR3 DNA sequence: TGCGCCAGCAGCCAAGAGACGACAGGGATTGGGGAGCAGTTCTTC.

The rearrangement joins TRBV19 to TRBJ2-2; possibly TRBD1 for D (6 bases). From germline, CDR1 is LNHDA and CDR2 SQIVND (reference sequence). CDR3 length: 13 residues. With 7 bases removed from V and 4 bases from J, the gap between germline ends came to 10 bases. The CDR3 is CASKNRVTGELFF. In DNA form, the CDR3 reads TGTGCCAGTAAGAACAGGGTCACCGGGGAGCTGTTTTTT.

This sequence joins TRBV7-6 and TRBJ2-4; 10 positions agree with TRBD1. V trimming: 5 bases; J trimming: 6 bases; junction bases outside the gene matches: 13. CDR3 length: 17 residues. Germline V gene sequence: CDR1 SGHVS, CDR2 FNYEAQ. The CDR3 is CASSPAGTGDAGNIQYF. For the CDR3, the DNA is TGTGCCAGCAGCCCGGCCGGGACAGGGGATGCCGGAAACATTCAGTACTTC.

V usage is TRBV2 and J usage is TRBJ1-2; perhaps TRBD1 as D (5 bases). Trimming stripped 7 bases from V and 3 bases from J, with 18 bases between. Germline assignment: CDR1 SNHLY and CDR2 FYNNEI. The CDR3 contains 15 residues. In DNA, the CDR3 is TGTGCCAGCACTAAAGCGGCTGACAGAGACTATGGCTACACCTTC. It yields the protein CASTKAADRDYGYTF.

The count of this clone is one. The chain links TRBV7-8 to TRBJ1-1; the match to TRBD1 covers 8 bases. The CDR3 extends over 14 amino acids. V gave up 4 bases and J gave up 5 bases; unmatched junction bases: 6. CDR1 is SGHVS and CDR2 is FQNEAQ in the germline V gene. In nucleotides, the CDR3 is TGTGCCAGCAGCTCTCGGACAGGGCAGACTGAAGCTTTCTTT. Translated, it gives CASSSRTGQTEAFF.

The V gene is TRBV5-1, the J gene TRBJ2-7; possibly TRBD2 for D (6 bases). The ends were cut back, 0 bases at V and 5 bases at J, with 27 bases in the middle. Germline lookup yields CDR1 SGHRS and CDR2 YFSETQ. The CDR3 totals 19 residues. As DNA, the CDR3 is TGCGCCAGCAGCTTGGGGGCGTTGGGGGGACGTGAGGGGTCCCACGAGCAGTACTTC. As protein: CASSLGALGGREGSHEQYF.

CDR3 loop: CASKEGQGHRQPQHF. The CDR3 DNA is TGTGCCAGCAAGGAGGGGCAGGGCCACCGTCAGCCCCAGCATTTT. The rearrangement uses TRBV6-6 and TRBJ1-5, with D tentatively TRBD1 (5 bases). The V gene lost 7 bases and the J gene lost 6 bases, with 19 bases spanning the gap. This CDR3 has 15 residues. Looked up from germline, CDR1 is MNHNY and CDR2 is SVGAGI (reference sequence).

The CDR3, as DNA: TGTGCCAGCAGCTTAGACCCGGGGATGGAAGGCTACACCTTC. Protein sequence: CASSLDPGMEGYTF. V is TRBV11-2 and J is TRBJ1-2; D is unresolved. Germline CDR1 is SGHAT and CDR2 is FQNNGV. The CDR3 has 14 residues. Deletions cut 0 bases from V and 8 bases from J, with 13 bases between.

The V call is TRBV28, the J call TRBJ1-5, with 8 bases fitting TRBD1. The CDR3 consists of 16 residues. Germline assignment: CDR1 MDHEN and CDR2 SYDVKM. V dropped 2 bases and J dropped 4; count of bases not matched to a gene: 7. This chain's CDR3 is CASSLPRRTGNQPQHF. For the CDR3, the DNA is TGTGCCAGCAGTTTACCGCGAAGGACAGGGAATCAGCCCCAGCATTTT.